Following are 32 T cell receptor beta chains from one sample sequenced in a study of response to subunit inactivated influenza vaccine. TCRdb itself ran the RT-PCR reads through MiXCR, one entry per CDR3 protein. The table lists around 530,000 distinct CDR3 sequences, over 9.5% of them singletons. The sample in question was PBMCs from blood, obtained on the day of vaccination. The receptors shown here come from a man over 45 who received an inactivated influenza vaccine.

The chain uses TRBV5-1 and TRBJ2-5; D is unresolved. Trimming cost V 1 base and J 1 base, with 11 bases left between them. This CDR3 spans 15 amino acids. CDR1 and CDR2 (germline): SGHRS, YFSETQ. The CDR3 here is CASSLRSPTQETQYF. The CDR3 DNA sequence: TGCGCCAGCAGCTTGAGGTCCCCAACCCAAGAGACCCAGTACTTC.

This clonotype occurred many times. The CDR3 sequence: CASSLVGGGGYEQYF. The CDR3, as DNA: TGCGCCAGCAGCTTGGTCGGCGGGGGGGGCTACGAGCAGTACTTC. The chain has TRBV5-1 and TRBJ2-7, with 9 bases fitting TRBD2. Trimming at V came to 0 bases and at J to 3 bases, leaving 4 bases not matched to a gene. The CDR3 is 15 amino acids. Germline loops: CDR1 SGHRS, CDR2 YFSETQ. The full variable domain, with the rest looked up from reference TRBV5-1 and TRBJ2-7, is KAGVTQTPRYLIKTRGQQVTLSCSPISGHRSVSWYQQTPGQGLQFLFEYFSETQRNKGNFPGRFSGRQFSNSRSEMNVSTLELGDSALYLCASSLVGGGGYEQYFGPGTRLTVT.

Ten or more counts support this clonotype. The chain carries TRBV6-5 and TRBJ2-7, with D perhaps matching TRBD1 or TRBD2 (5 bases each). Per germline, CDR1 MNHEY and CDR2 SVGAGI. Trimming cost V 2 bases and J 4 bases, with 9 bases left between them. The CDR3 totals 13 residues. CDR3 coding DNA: TGTGCCAGCAGTTACCGGGGACGGTACGAGCAGTACTTC. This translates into CASSYRGRYEQYF.

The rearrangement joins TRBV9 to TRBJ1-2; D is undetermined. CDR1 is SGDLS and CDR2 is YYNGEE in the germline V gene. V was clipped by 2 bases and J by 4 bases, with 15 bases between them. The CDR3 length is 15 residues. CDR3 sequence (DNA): TGTGCCAGCAGCGTGGACGCGGGTCTTGTCTATGGCTACACCTTC. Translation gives CASSVDAGLVYGYTF. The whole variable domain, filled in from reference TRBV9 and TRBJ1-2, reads DSGVTQTPKHLITATGQRVTLRCSPRSGDLSVYWYQQSLDQGLQFLIQYYNGEERAKGNILERFSAQQFPDLHSELNLSSLELGDSALYFCASSVDAGLVYGYTFGSGTRLTVV.

DNA of the CDR3: TGTGCCAGCAGAAGATTGAGCGGGCGGGTGGAGCAGTACTTC. The encoded protein is CASRRLSGRVEQYF. The chain carries TRBV5-8 and TRBJ2-7, with TRBD2 as a possible D gene (6 bases). CDR3 length: 14 residues. Per the germline V gene, CDR1 is SGHTS and CDR2 is YDEGEE. V was clipped by 5 bases and J by 7 bases, with 19 bases between them.

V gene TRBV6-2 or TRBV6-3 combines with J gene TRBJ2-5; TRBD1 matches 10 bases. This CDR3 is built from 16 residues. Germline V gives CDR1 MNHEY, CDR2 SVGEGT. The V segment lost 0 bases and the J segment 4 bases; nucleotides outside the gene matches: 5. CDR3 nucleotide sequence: TGTGCCAGCAGTTACTCCCGGACAGGGGGTCGAGAGACCCAGTACTTC. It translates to CASSYSRTGGRETQYF.

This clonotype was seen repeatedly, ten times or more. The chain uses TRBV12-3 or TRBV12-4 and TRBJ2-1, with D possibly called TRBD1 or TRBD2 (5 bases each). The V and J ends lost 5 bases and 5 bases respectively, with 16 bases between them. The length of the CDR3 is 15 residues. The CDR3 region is CASSPPGVRDNEQFF. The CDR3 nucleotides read TGTGCCAGCAGTCCTCCCGGGGTCAGGGACAATGAGCAGTTCTTC.

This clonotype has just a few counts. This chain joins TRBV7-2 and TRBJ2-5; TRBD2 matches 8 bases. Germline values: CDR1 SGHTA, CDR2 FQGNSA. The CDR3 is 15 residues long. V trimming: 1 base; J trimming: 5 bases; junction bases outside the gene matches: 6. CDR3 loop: CASSLVLAEAETQYF. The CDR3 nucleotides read TGTGCCAGCAGCTTAGTACTAGCGGAAGCCGAGACCCAGTACTTC.

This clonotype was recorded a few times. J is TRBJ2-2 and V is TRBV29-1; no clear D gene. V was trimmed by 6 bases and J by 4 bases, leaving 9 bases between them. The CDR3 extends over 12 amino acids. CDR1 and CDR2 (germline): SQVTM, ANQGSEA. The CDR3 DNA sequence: TGCAGCGTAGCAGAGTCCACCGGGGAGCTGTTTTTT. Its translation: CSVAESTGELFF.

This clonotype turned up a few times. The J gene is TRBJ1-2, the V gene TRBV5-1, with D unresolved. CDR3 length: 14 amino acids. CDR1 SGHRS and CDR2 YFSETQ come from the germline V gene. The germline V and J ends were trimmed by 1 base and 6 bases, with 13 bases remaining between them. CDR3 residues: CASSLMNARDGYTF. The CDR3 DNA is TGCGCCAGCAGCTTGATGAACGCAAGGGATGGCTACACCTTC.

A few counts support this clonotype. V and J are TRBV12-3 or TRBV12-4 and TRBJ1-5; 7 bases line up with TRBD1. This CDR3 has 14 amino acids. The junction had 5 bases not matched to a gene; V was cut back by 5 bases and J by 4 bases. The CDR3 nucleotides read TGTGCCAGCAGTCTGGGACAGAGAAATCAGCCCCAGCATTTT. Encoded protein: CASSLGQRNQPQHF.

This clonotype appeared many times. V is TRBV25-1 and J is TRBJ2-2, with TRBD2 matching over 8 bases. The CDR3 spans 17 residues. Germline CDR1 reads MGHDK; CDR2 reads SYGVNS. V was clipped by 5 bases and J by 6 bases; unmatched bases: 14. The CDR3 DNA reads TGTGCCAGCAGTATGGGGATAGCGGGACTTTTTTCCGGGGAGCTGTTTTTT. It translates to CASSMGIAGLFSGELFF.

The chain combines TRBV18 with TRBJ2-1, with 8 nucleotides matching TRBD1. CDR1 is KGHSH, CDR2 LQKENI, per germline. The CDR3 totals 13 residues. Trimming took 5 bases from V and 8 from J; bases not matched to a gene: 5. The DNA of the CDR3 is TGTGCCAGCTCAGACGACAGGGGCGATGAGCAGTTCTTC. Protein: CASSDDRGDEQFF.

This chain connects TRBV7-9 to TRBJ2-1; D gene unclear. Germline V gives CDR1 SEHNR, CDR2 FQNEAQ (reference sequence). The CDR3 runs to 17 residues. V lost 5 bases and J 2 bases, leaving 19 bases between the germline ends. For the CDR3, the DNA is TGTGCCAGCAGCCTAGTGGCGAGCGATTTAGCCTACAATGAGCAGTTCTTC. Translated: CASSLVASDLAYNEQFF.

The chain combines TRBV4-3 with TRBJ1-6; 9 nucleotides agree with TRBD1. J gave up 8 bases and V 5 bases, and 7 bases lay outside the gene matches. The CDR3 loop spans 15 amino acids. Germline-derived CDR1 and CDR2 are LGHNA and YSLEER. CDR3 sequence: CASSSGTGLDSPLHF. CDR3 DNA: TGCGCCAGCAGCTCTGGGACAGGGCTGGATTCACCCCTCCACTTT.

In DNA, the CDR3 is TGTGCCAGCAGCGTACCAAGCGGGGGGGTCACAGATACGCAGTATTTT. This gives the protein CASSVPSGGVTDTQYF. The V call is TRBV9, the J call TRBJ2-3; 10 bases agree with TRBD2. CDR1 and CDR2 from the germline V gene are SGDLS and YYNGEE. The CDR3 consists of 16 residues. J lost 2 bases, V lost 1 base, and 4 bases had no gene match.

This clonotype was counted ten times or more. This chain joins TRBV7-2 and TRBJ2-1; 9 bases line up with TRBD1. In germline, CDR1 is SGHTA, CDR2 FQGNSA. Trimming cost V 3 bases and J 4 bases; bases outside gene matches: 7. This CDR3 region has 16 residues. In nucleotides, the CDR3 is TGTGCCAGCAGCTTCACCGGGACAGGGATATACAATGAGCAGTTCTTC. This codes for CASSFTGTGIYNEQFF.

This CDR3 reads CATRDLINAEAFF. The CDR3 DNA follows: TGTGCCACACGCGACCTAATTAACGCTGAAGCTTTCTTT. The genes are TRBV7-9 and TRBJ1-1; no clear D gene. The length of the CDR3 is 13 residues. CDR1 and CDR2 from the germline V gene are SEHNR and FQNEAQ (reference sequence). V was shortened by 10 bases and J by 6 bases, with 18 bases between the two germline ends.

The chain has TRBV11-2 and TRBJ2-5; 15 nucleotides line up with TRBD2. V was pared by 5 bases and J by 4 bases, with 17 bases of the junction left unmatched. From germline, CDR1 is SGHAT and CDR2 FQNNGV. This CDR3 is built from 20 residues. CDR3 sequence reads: CASSPDPGTSGRMGAETQYF. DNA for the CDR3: TGTGCCAGCAGCCCCGACCCTGGGACTAGCGGGAGGATGGGAGCAGAGACCCAGTACTTC. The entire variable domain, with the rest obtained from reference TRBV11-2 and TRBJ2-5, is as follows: EAGVAQSPRYKIIEKRQSVAFWCNPISGHATLYWYQQILGQGPKLLIQFQNNGVVDDSQLPKDRFSAERLKGVDSTLKIQPAKLEDSAVYLCASSPDPGTSGRMGAETQYFGPGTRLLVL.

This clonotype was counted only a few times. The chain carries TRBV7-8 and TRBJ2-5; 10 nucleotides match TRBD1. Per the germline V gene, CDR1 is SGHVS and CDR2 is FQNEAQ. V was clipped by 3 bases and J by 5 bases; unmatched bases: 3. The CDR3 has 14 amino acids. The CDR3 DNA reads TGTGCCAGCAGCTTCCGGGGACAGGGGGAGACCCAGTACTTC. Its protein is CASSFRGQGETQYF.

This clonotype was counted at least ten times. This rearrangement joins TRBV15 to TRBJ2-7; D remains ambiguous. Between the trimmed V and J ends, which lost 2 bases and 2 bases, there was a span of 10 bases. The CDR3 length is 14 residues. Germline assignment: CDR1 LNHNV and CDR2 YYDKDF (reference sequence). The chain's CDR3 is CATSRSPYTYEQYF. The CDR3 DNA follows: TGTGCCACCAGCAGATCCCCGTATACCTACGAGCAGTACTTC.

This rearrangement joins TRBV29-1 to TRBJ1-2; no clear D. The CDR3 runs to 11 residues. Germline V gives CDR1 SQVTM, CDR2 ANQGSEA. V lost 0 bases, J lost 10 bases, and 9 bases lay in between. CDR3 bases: TGCAGCGTTGAAGATTGGAGGTCCTACACCTTC. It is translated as CSVEDWRSYTF.

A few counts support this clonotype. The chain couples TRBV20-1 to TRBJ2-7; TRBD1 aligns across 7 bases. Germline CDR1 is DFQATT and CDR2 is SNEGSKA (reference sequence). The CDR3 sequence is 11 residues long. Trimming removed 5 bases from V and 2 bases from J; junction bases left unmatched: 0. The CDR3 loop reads CSAGQAYEQYF. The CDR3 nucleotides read TGCAGTGCTGGACAGGCCTACGAGCAGTACTTC.

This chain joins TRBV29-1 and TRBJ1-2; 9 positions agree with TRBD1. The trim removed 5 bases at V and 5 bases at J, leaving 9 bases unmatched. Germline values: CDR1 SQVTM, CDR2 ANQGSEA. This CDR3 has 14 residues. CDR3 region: CSVLGGQGRYGYTF. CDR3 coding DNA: TGCAGCGTTCTGGGAGGACAGGGGAGATATGGCTACACCTTC.

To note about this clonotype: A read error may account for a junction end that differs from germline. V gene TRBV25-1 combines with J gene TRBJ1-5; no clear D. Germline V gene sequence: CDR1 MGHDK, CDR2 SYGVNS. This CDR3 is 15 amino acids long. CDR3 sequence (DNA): TGTGCCAGCAGTGGAAGAGGTTTTAGCAATCAGCCCAAGCATTTT. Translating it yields CASSGRGFSNQPKHF.

CDR3 loop: CASSPGAPSSYNEQFF. CDR3 nucleotides: TGTGCCAGCAGCCCAGGGGCGCCGAGCTCCTACAATGAGCAGTTCTTC. This rearrangement joins TRBV7-3 to TRBJ2-1; possible D gene TRBD1, 6 bases. CDR1 is SGHTA, CDR2 FQGTGA, per germline. The CDR3 runs 16 residues. The V end lost 5 bases, the J end lost 0 bases, and 14 bases lay between the germline ends.

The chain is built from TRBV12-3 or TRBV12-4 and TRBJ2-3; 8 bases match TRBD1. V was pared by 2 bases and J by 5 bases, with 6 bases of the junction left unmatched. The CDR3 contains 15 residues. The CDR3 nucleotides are TGTGCCAGCAGTTTATCAGGGGGCAGGATAGATACGCAGTATTTT. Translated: CASSLSGGRIDTQYF.

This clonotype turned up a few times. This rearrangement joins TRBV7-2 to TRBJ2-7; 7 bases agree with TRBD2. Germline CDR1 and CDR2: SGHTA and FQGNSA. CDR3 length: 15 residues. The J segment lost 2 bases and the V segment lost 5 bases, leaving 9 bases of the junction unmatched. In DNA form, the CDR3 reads TGTGCCAGCAGCCAAGCTCTAGCGGATACCTACGAGCAGTACTTC. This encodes CASSQALADTYEQYF.

The CDR3 region has the DNA TGTGCCAGCAGCCAAGATCCGATGGGGGGTGGGTACAATGAGCAGTTCTTC. The encoded protein is CASSQDPMGGGYNEQFF. The chain uses TRBV3-1 and TRBJ2-1; tentatively, D is TRBD2 (6 bases). The V gene lost 0 bases and the J gene lost 4 bases, with 16 bases spanning the gap. The CDR3 runs 17 residues. The germline gives CDR1 LGHDT, CDR2 YNNKEL (reference sequence).

The chain's CDR3 is CASSPYGDSGANVLTF. CDR3 bases: TGTGCCAGCAGCCCTTACGGGGACTCTGGGGCCAACGTCCTGACTTTC. The chain joins TRBV7-9 to TRBJ2-6; the D gene is possibly TRBD2 (5 bases). Trimming took 5 bases from V and 0 from J, leaving 11 bases between them. CDR3 size: 16 residues. CDR1 SEHNR and CDR2 FQNEAQ come from the germline V gene (reference sequence).

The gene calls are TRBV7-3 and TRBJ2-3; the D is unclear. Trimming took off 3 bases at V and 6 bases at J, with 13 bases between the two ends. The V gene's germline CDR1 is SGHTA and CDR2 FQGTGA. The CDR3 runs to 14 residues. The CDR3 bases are TGTGCCAGCAGCTTCATGGACCTGCGCGATACGCAGTATTTT. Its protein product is CASSFMDLRDTQYF.

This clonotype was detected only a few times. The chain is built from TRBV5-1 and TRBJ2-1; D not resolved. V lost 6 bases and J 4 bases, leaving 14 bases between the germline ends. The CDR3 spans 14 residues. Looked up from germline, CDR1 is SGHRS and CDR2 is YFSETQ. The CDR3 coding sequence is TGCGCCAGCACCCCGGGCGATAATTACAATGAGCAGTTCTTC. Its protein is CASTPGDNYNEQFF.